The present entry profiles one T cell receptor (beta chain) with its context. Only a few counts were recorded for this clonotype. Its antigen remains unidentified. No base quality values were provided; no much bigger clone lies one nucleotide off. Stable Graves' hyperthyroidism was defined as the absence of progression to ophthalmopathy over 18 months of follow-up. Hyperthyroidism patients were newly diagnosed, had a disease duration of under 2 months, and were aged 18 to 65 years. Any patient with an uncontrolled infection, another autoimmune disease, pregnancy or lactation was excluded. Diagnoses relied on clinical symptoms, serum thyroxine and TRAb, thyroid ultrasound and orbital computed tomography. PBMCs were isolated from about 10 ml of fresh peripheral blood by Ficoll-Paque density gradient centrifugation. Trizol reagent was used to extract total RNA, and RNA quality was then checked on an Agilent 2100 Bioanalyzer.

The data derive from a study of T cells in Graves' hyperthyroidism and ophthalmopathy (dated by TCRdb to the late 2010s). Turning to the overall study: Peripheral blood was sampled at the time of initial diagnosis, prior to any treatment. TCR V-J signatures able to tell the groups apart were searched for in a discovery cohort of 100 patients, of whom around 42 had Graves' ophthalmopathy and 57 had stable Graves' hyperthyroidism. Prospective prediction of ophthalmopathy was tested in an independent validation cohort consisting of 18 hyperthyroidism patients and about 17 patients who later progressed to ophthalmopathy. The roughly 94 discovery patients were randomly split 7:3 into training and test sets. The study also compared thyroid tissue and blood T-cell repertoires from a handful of Graves' hyperthyroidism patients. Following sampling, methimazole starting at 30 mg daily was given to hyperthyroidism patients, and high-dose intravenous methylprednisolone was given to ophthalmopathy patients. The paper reports TCR Vbeta CDR3 sequencing of approximately 140 peripheral blood samples: approximately 41 ophthalmopathy, about 75 hyperthyroidism and some 17 progressor patients. Here is what the overall study found, with its caveats: No statistical method was used to fix the sample size in advance, and group allocation was not hidden from the investigators. Ophthalmopathy was separated from stable hyperthyroidism by a 13 V-J signature model, with approximately 85% sensitivity and 81% to 82% specificity obtained in cross-validation and 80%/75% obtained in testing. Most expanded thyroid clonotypes (frequency above 0.001) were also detected in blood, suggesting blood repertoires may reflect thyroid immune responses. In validation, the model predicted progression to ophthalmopathy a median of around 6.5 months before onset, with approximately 71% sensitivity and about 75% specificity.

The germline ends are 5 bases apart after V is trimmed by 0 bases and J by 5 bases. From cysteine to phenylalanine, the CDR3 is 12 amino acids long. Of the read, only the CDR3 DNA is kept; its 36 bases are in frame from base 1. CDR1 and CDR2 (SGHRS, YFSETQ) derive from the germline V gene. The TCR beta CDR3 regions were amplified from RNA transcripts. For the first round of RT-PCR on the TCR CDR3, the HTBI primer set was used together with the Qiagen OneStep RT-PCR kit. A second multiplex PCR round built the libraries, followed by size selection and purification. Paired-end sequencing of the libraries was performed with 100 bp reads on an Illumina HiSeq2000. Concerning the study's data processing: SOAPnuke was used to process the raw data, with reads discarded if the reads contained adapters or uncalled bases, had a mean Phred below 15, or lacked an exact constant-primer or identifier match. High-quality paired reads were merged with COPE v1.2.5, and unique nucleotide sequences were defined as clonotypes. MiTCR v1.1 was used to align the clonotypes against IMGT TRBV, TRBD and TRBJ reference segments. Analysis was restricted to V-J combinations with a frequency above 0.0001, which covered over 98% of repertoires. A TCS score was defined as the ratio between F50 (clonal expansion) and ExV (chaos), using BLOSUM62-based TCRdist between CDR3 peptides within each V-J. Welch's t-statistics and random forest reduced 500 to 650 V-J features to around 14, which were used in a naive Bayes classifier (R e1071). TCRdb took the public reads, trimmed them with fastp at Q25, ran MiXCR for clone calling and kept in-frame beta chains. Duplicate CDR3 protein sequences are folded into a single record with the most common DNA and genes. Here the V and J calls rest on TCRdb's processing, not on the authors' analysis. The sample includes fewer than 400,000 distinct CDR3 sequences, with approximately 25% observed a single time. Over 70% of the sample is taken by the ten largest.

The TCR originated in a middle-aged man with Graves' hyperthyroidism. The sample comprised blood. In this chain, TRBV5-1 is recombined with TRBJ1-1, with no confident D gene call. Read as DNA, the sequence is TGCGCCAGCAGCTTGGGGCAGACTGAAGCTTTCTTT. It codes for CASSLGQTEAFF.